This T cell receptor beta chain was sequenced during a study of T cell responses to AZD1222 COVID-19 vaccine. Study-wide points: Of spike-specific TCRs, nearly half reportedly target regions left unmutated in variants. When two AZD1222 doses had been given, Spike-specific TCR breadth and depth rose.

Germline V lookup: CDR1 LNHDA, CDR2 SQIVND (reference sequence). Trimming shortened V by 2 bases and J by 0 bases, and 4 bases separated the two germline ends. The CDR3 runs 13 residues. Note on this clone: What it binds is not known.

Method: immunoSEQ multiplex PCR; TCRdb's copy keeps in-frame clones and lacks some. The data show 120,000 to 150,000 clones, about nine tenths seen once. The genes are TRBV19 and TRBJ1-1; D unclear. This receptor was obtained from an adult in good health. The sequences come from peripheral blood, collected on day 0 of AZD1222 vaccination. CDR3 in amino acids: CASSISLNTEAFF. CDR3 DNA: TGTGCCAGTAGTATAAGTCTGAACACTGAAGCTTTCTTT.